This is a list of T cell receptor beta chains from one sample in a study of graft-versus-host responses after intestinal transplantation. Method: immunoSEQ multiplex PCR; TCRdb's copy keeps in-frame clones and lacks some. The sample contains tens of thousands of clones, about four fifths of which appear only once. These TCRs are of unknown antigen specificity. Sequences were derived from unstimulated CD4+ T cells sorted from spleen or lymph node cells, sampled before transplant. The receptors derive from a human donor who was the organ donor for an intestinal transplant. Each CDR3 is given with its conserved first and last residue. Each record gives: CDR3 length, D gene, V gene, clone size, J gene, CDR3 protein, CDR3 DNA. D genes are given only for firm matches. Size values are once, few and many counts, or a class for expanded clones, and some rows have none.

12,NA,TRBV7-2,NA,TRBJ2-3,CASSIYPDTQYF,TGTGCCAGCAGCATTTACCCAGATACGCAGTATTTT
15,TRBD2,TRBV29-1,once,TRBJ2-3,CSVEVYYRTSDTQYF,TGCAGCGTTGAAGTTTACTATCGGACTAGCGATACGCAGTATTTT
13,NA,TRBV4-3,NA,TRBJ1-5,CASSQEDSPYQHF,TGCGCCAGCAGCCAAGAGGACAGCCCCTATCAGCATTTT
12,TRBD1,TRBV18,NA,TRBJ1-2,CASSGDSYGYTF,TGTGCCAGCTCCGGGGACAGCTATGGCTACACCTTC
15,NA,TRBV25-1,NA,TRBJ1-1,CASSEGQALAIEAFF,TGTGCCAGCAGTGAGGGGCAAGCTCTTGCGATTGAAGCTTTCTTT
15,NA,TRBV12-5,NA,TRBJ1-3,CASGLGGALGNTIYF,TGTGCTAGTGGTTTGGGGGGGGCGCTTGGAAACACCATATATTTT
17,TRBD1,TRBV2,NA,TRBJ1-5,CASSERTGVPSNQPQHF,TGTGCCAGCAGTGAAAGAACAGGGGTCCCTAGCAATCAGCCCCAGCATTTT
15,TRBD1,TRBV6-5,NA,TRBJ2-1,CASSFDRALLNEQFF,TGTGCCAGCAGTTTCGACAGGGCCCTACTAAATGAGCAGTTCTTC
12,TRBD2,TRBV2,NA,TRBJ2-1,CASSPSGGPQFF,TGTGCCAGCAGCCCTAGCGGGGGTCCTCAGTTCTTC
13,NA,TRBV5-1,NA,TRBJ2-3,CASSAIPGDTQYF,TGCGCCAGCAGCGCAATTCCGGGGGATACGCAGTATTTT
11,NA,TRBV7-2,few,TRBJ1-2,CASSLTVGYTF,TGTGCCAGCAGCCTAACAGTTGGCTACACCTTC